This T cell receptor beta chain was identified in a study of regulatory T cells in long-lasting Graves disease. Study conclusions and caveats: Only peripheral blood was studied, not thyroid tissue. Persistent Graves' patients had lower TCR diversity than newly diagnosed ones.

iRepertoire HTBI primers and Arm-PCR of CDR3 regions built TCR beta libraries. Each CDR3 protein gets one entry after TCRdb re-called the multiplex PCR reads with MiXCR. This sample has about 200,000 distinct CDR3 sequences, with approximately 18% found just once. As for time point: newly diagnosed GD, antithyroid drugs for less than 3 months. RNA from PBMCs was the source of the TCR library. A remark on this clonotype: Its antigen is not identified.

The same specimen was also included in a second study, on T cells in Graves' hyperthyroidism and ophthalmopathy. From that study: With the HTBI primer set, the TCR CDR3 went through a first round of RT-PCR. Progression to ophthalmopathy was predicted a median of about six months early.

Material: peripheral blood mononuclear cells (PBMCs), obtained at new diagnosis, from a patient treated with antithyroid drugs. The TCR was taken from a woman aged 25 to 39 with Graves disease.

CDR3 coding DNA: TGCGCCAGCAGGGATGGGACAGCGAACACCGGGGAGCTGTTTTTT. Residues: CASRDGTANTGELFF. The chain is built from TRBV10-2 and TRBJ2-2; 7 bases are shared with TRBD1. With 6 bases clipped from V and 0 bases from J, the junction kept 4 bases outside the gene matches. The germline gives CDR1 WSHSY, CDR2 SAAADI. The CDR3 has 15 residues.